The T cell receptor beta chain described here comes from a study of control samples from healthy donors and cancer patients (dated by TCRdb to 2018 to 2021). Library prep was done by the immunoSEQ multiplex PCR assay. TCRdb stores this immuneACCESS table with in-frame sequences only. Part of the clones is absent; in the studies checked, under half of the shortfall reflects unresolved V genes, and no reason is known for the rest. This sample holds more than 95,000 clones; about four fifths were observed only once. The ten largest clones capture 13% of the sample. For this clone: Its antigen remains unidentified. Base qualities are not at hand, and no much larger clone is one base apart.

Taken from cysteine to phenylalanine, the CDR3 has 13 residues. Kept here is only the CDR3 DNA, which spans 39 bases and is read in frame from base 1. V is shortened by 3 bases, J by 1 base, and the region joining them spans 6 bases. The receptor was isolated from a woman aged 50 to 65 in good health. The specimen was blood. The rearranged chain carries TRBV12-3 or TRBV12-4 and TRBJ1-1; confidence is insufficient to name the D gene. CDR3 protein: CASSFRPNTEAFF. The bases read TGTGCCAGCAGTTTCAGGCCGAACACTGAAGCTTTCTTT.